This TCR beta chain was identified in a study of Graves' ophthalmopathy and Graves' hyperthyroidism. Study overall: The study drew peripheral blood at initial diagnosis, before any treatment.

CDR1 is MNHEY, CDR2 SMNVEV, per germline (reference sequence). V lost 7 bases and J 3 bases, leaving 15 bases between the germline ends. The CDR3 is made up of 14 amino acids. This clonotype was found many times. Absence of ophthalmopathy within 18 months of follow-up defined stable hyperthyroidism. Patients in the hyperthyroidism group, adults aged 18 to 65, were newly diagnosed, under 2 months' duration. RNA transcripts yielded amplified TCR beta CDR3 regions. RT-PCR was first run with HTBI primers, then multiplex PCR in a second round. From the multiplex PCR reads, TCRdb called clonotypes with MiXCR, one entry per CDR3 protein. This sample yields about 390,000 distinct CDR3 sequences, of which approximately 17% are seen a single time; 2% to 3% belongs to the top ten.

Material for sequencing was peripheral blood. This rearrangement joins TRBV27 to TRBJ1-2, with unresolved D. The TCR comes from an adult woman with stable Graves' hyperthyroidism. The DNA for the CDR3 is TGTGCCAGCACTCCGAGTGGGAATGACTATGGCTACACCTTC. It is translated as CASTPSGNDYGYTF.